This record concerns one TCR beta chain sequence. Its antigen is not known. The CDR3 loop spans 15 amino acids. Trimming removed 1 base at V and 0 bases at J, with 10 bases between. Germline CDR1 SEHNR, CDR2 FQNEAQ (reference sequence). TCRdb keeps only in-frame clones here, not all; method: immunoSEQ multiplex PCR. This sample carries approximately 120,000 clones, roughly 89% of them seen once, and the ten largest clones take about 2%. This specimen belongs to a study of cytomegalovirus exposure and HLA in healthy donors. As for the study in general: The 120 or so validation repertoires used the same platform as the roughly 670 first-cohort repertoires (as reported by a later analysis).

Whole-study results and caveats: TCR beta chains numbering more than 150 were designated cytomegalovirus-associated.

These donors were members of the 120-subject validation cohort, a group separate from the roughly 700-subject first cohort. Sequencing input: PBMCs. This chain links TRBV7-9 with TRBJ2-7; D might be TRBD1 (6 bases). The clonotype comes from a woman aged 18-35 years in good health and CMV-seronegative. CDR3 amino acids: CASSLGGHLSYEQYF. In DNA form, the CDR3 reads TGTGCCAGCAGCTTAGGGGGACACCTCTCCTACGAGCAGTACTTC.